The 26 T cell receptor beta chains below were found in one sample sequenced in a study of T cells after yellow fever vaccination. TCRdb analysed the 5' RACE reads with MiXCR anew, one entry per CDR3 protein. The data show around 340,000 distinct CDR3 sequences, about 12% seen once. Material: CD4+ T cells sorted from PBMCs, obtained 15 days after the yellow fever booster vaccination. These receptors all stem from a man aged 18 to 29 who received the YFV17D yellow fever vaccine.

Here the CDR3 DNA reads TGTGCCAGCAGCTTCGGACTAGCGGGGTATCCAGATACGCAGTATTTT. Protein product: CASSFGLAGYPDTQYF. The chain employs TRBV7-2 and TRBJ2-3, with TRBD2 identical over 12 bases. The CDR3 is made up of 16 amino acids. The germline V gene has CDR1 SGHTA and CDR2 FQGNSA. J lost 4 bases, V lost 3 bases, and 5 bases had no gene match.

This clonotype was observed at least ten times. The J gene is TRBJ2-7, the V gene TRBV12-3 or TRBV12-4; D not resolved. V was shortened by 2 bases and J by 3 bases, with 8 bases between the two germline ends. The CDR3 sequence is 13 residues long. In DNA form, the CDR3 reads TGTGCCAGCAGTTTACAGGTAAACTACGAGCAGTACGTC. It specifies CASSLQVNYEQYV.

The rearrangement uses TRBV7-2 and TRBJ2-4; 9 bases are shared with TRBD1. The CDR3 is 21 residues long. Germline lookup yields CDR1 SGHTA and CDR2 FQGNSA. V lost 5 bases, J lost 0 bases, and 20 bases stayed unmatched. The CDR3 coding sequence is TGTGCCAGCAGCCACGATCCGCGGGACAGGGAAGGACCCCTAGCCAAAAACATTCAGTACTTC. Translation: CASSHDPRDREGPLAKNIQYF.

This clonotype was recorded many times. In DNA form, the CDR3 reads TGTGCCAGCAGTGACCAGGGGCTCAATGAGCAGTTCTTC. Encoded protein: CASSDQGLNEQFF. This chain uses TRBV2 with TRBJ2-1, with D perhaps matching TRBD1 (6 bases). CDR3 size: 13 residues. Germline V gene data show CDR1 as SNHLY and CDR2 as FYNNEI. Trimming took 3 bases from V and 6 from J, leaving 9 bases between them. The full variable domain, rest sourced from reference TRBV2 and TRBJ2-1, is EPEVTQTPSHQVTQMGQEVILRCVPISNHLYFYWYRQILGQKVEFLVSFYNNEISEKSEIFDDQFSVERPDGSNFTLKIRSTKLEDSAMYFCASSDQGLNEQFFGPGTRLTVL.

This clonotype has only a few counts. This sequence joins TRBV6-6 and TRBJ1-5; D gene uncertain. Germline CDR1 is MNHNY and CDR2 is SVGAGI (reference sequence). Trimming left V 2 bases short and J 5 bases short, with 4 bases between. This CDR3 contains 12 residues. The CDR3 reads CASSYGDQPQHF. Here the CDR3 DNA reads TGTGCCAGCAGTTACGGGGATCAGCCCCAGCATTTT.

V is TRBV11-3 and J is TRBJ2-1, with unresolved D. V was shortened by 6 bases and J by 3 bases, with 12 bases between the two germline ends. This CDR3 has 14 residues. Germline loops: CDR1 SGHNT, CDR2 YENEEA. The CDR3 reads CASSPRIGYNEQFF. The CDR3 DNA sequence: TGTGCCAGCAGTCCGAGAATCGGCTACAATGAGCAGTTCTTC.

This clonotype turned up a few times. V gene TRBV4-2 combines with J gene TRBJ2-1; 11 bases are shared with TRBD2. The germline V gene has CDR1 LGHNA and CDR2 YNFKEQ. Unmatched junction bases numbered 5, after V lost 0 bases and J lost 4 bases. The length of the CDR3 is 17 residues. CDR3 coding DNA: TGTGCCAGCAGCCAAGATGTGGGGACTAGCGGTTACAATGAGCAGTTCTTC. It encodes CASSQDVGTSGYNEQFF.

In this sample, this clonotype turned up many times. The CDR3 DNA reads TGTGCCAGCTCACCACTCGCACTACTAGCGGGGGCGGAGAATGAGCAGTTCTTC. It codes for CASSPLALLAGAENEQFF. The chain combines TRBV18 with TRBJ2-1; 11 positions agree with TRBD2. This CDR3 has 18 amino acids. From germline, CDR1 is KGHSH and CDR2 LQKENI. V dropped 1 base and J dropped 7; count of bases not matched to a gene: 12. The variable domain in full, with the rest retrieved from reference TRBV18 and TRBJ2-1, is NAGVMQNPRHLVRRRGQEARLRCSPMKGHSHVYWYRQLPEEGLKFMVYLQKENIIDESGMPKERFSAEFPKEGPSILRIQQVVRGDSAAYFCASSPLALLAGAENEQFFGPGTRLTVL.

The chain joins TRBV19 to TRBJ1-1; D might be TRBD1 (6 bases). Germline V gene sequence: CDR1 LNHDA, CDR2 SQIVND (reference sequence). The V gene lost 4 bases and the J gene lost 3 bases, with 12 bases spanning the gap. This CDR3 contains 14 residues. Here the CDR3 DNA reads TGTGCCAGTAGTAAAACTACAGGGCACACTGAAGCTTTCTTT. Translating it yields CASSKTTGHTEAFF. The variable domain in full, completed from reference TRBV19 and TRBJ1-1, reads DGGITQSPKYLFRKEGQNVTLSCEQNLNHDAMYWYRQDPGQGLRLIYYSQIVNDFQKGDIAEGYSVSREKKESFPLTVTSAQKNPTAFYLCASSKTTGHTEAFFGQGTRLTVV.

This sequence joins TRBV12-3 or TRBV12-4 and TRBJ2-5, with D unresolved. The CDR3 runs 14 residues. V was clipped by 2 bases and J by 1 base, with 8 bases between them. Here the CDR3 DNA reads TGTGCCAGCAGTTTATATGCCAGCCAAGAGACCCAGTACTTC. As protein: CASSLYASQETQYF.

This clonotype was seen only a few times. The chain uses TRBV2 and TRBJ1-5, with D possibly being TRBD1 (6 bases). Trimming removed 6 bases at V and 6 bases at J, with 12 bases between. This CDR3 has 13 amino acids. The germline CDR1 and CDR2 sequences are SNHLY and FYNNEI. The chain's CDR3 is CASRQGRGQPQHF. DNA of the CDR3: TGTGCCAGCAGACAGGGAAGGGGTCAGCCCCAGCATTTT.

The chain has TRBV12-3 or TRBV12-4 and TRBJ1-1; 8 bases fit TRBD1. With V trimmed by 6 bases and J by 11 bases, 8 bases remained unmatched. This CDR3 comprises 12 residues. The CDR3 bases are TGTGCCAGCAGCGGGACAGGTATAAGCGCTTTCTTT. This sequence encodes CASSGTGISAFF.

The chain couples TRBV7-2 to TRBJ2-3; no clear D. The germline V and J ends were trimmed by 2 bases and 0 bases, with 9 bases remaining between them. The CDR3 has 15 amino acids. CDR1 SGHTA and CDR2 FQGNSA come from the germline V gene. Written as DNA, the CDR3 is TGTGCCAGCAGCTTATCGGCGGCAAGCACAGATACGCAGTATTTT. Its protein is CASSLSAASTDTQYF. Based on the CDR3 plus reference TRBV7-2 and TRBJ2-3, the full variable domain is GAGVSQSPSNKVTEKGKDVELRCDPISGHTALYWYRQSLGQGLEFLIYFQGNSAPDKSGLPSDRFSAERTGGSVSTLTIQRTQQEDSAVYLCASSLSAASTDTQYFGPGTRLTVL.

The chain is built from TRBV29-1 and TRBJ1-4; 7 bases line up with TRBD1. The trim removed 7 bases at V and 5 bases at J, leaving 4 bases unmatched. Germline CDR1 reads SQVTM; CDR2 reads ANQGSEA. There are 12 residues in the CDR3. The CDR3 loop is CSGGTANEKLFF. The CDR3 coding sequence is TGCAGCGGCGGGACAGCAAATGAAAAACTGTTTTTT.

This clonotype has only a few counts. The V call is TRBV6-5, the J call TRBJ2-4; no reliable D call. CDR3 length: 15 amino acids. Trimming removed 0 bases at V and 0 bases at J, with 6 bases between. Germline V gene data show CDR1 as MNHEY and CDR2 as SVGAGI. The CDR3 DNA reads as TGTGCCAGCAGTTACTCGGCCCAAGCCAAAAACATTCAGTACTTC. Protein: CASSYSAQAKNIQYF.

In its sample, this clonotype was seen a few times. The chain is built from TRBV6-1 and TRBJ2-1, with 12 bases identical to TRBD2. There are 15 residues in the CDR3. After removal of 8 bases from V and 9 bases from J, the junction contained 11 bases not matched to a gene. The germline V gene has CDR1 MNHNS and CDR2 SASEGT. This CDR3 reads CASAPLAGGPVEQFF. The CDR3 nucleotides are TGTGCCAGCGCCCCTCTAGCGGGGGGGCCGGTTGAGCAGTTCTTC.

The J gene is TRBJ2-2, the V gene TRBV4-2; D is uncertain. Germline lookup yields CDR1 LGHNA and CDR2 YNFKEQ. This CDR3 has 14 amino acids. Trimming took 0 bases from V and 2 from J, leaving 4 bases between them. In DNA, the CDR3 is TGTGCCAGCAGCCAAGATGCCAACACCGGGGAGCTGTTTTTT. Protein: CASSQDANTGELFF.

This clonotype has more than one count but fewer than ten. The chain couples TRBV6-2 or TRBV6-3 to TRBJ2-7, with D possibly TRBD1 on 5 matching bases. V lost 5 bases, J lost 2 bases, and 16 bases lay in between. This CDR3 region has 15 residues. Germline loops: CDR1 MNHEY, CDR2 SVGEGT. The CDR3 region has the DNA TGTGCCAGCAGTCGACAGATGGAAAATACCTACGAGCAGTACGTC. It is translated as CASSRQMENTYEQYV.

The V and J genes are TRBV6-2 or TRBV6-3 and TRBJ2-5, with 7 nucleotides matching TRBD2. Germline V CDR1 and CDR2: MNHEY, SVGEGT. The CDR3 is made up of 14 amino acids. V shed 5 bases and J 9 bases; nucleotides not matched to a gene: 12. The chain's CDR3 is CASSRDYRDRPQYF. The CDR3, as DNA: TGTGCCAGCAGTAGGGACTACCGGGACCGGCCCCAGTACTTC.

V gene TRBV19 combines with J gene TRBJ1-1; D call uncertain. The CDR3 is 14 amino acids. Trimming cost V 3 bases and J 4 bases, with 12 bases left between them. Germline CDR1 reads LNHDA; CDR2 reads SQIVND (reference sequence). This chain's CDR3 is CASSILWGGTEAFF. The CDR3 bases are TGTGCCAGTAGTATCCTCTGGGGTGGCACTGAAGCTTTCTTT.

In its sample, this clonotype was seen a few times. The gene calls are TRBV21-1 and TRBJ1-1; TRBD1 reflects the table's D call only, with no check against the DNA. TRBV21-1 is a recognized pseudogene. There are 17 residues in the CDR3. CDR3: CASSPLIGQGTNTEAFF. The CDR3 region has the DNA TGTGCCAGCAGCCCCCTAATAGGACAGGGGACGAACACTGAAGCTTTCTTT.

In its sample, this clonotype was seen many times. This chain joins TRBV10-1 and TRBJ2-3, with 9 bases aligning to TRBD1. V was clipped by 3 bases and J by 6 bases; unmatched bases: 10. The CDR3 spans 16 residues. Germline V gene lookup returns CDR1 WNHNN and CDR2 SYGVQD (reference sequence). CDR3 nucleotide sequence: TGCGCCAGCAGTGACGTGGGGGACAGGGATCCCGATACGCAGTATTTT. Protein product: CASSDVGDRDPDTQYF.

The V gene is TRBV25-1, the J gene TRBJ1-1; 8 bases match TRBD1. J lost 11 bases, V lost 8 bases, and 13 bases had no gene match. The CDR3 length is 13 residues. Germline V lookup: CDR1 MGHDK, CDR2 SYGVNS. The chain's CDR3 is CASARSGGAGAFF. In DNA form, the CDR3 reads TGTGCCAGCGCCCGTTCAGGGGGCGCAGGGGCTTTCTTT.

This clonotype was seen more than once but under ten times. V gene TRBV5-6 combines with J gene TRBJ2-1, with D hard to call. The CDR3 is 13 residues long. Deletions cut 3 bases from V and 7 bases from J, with 11 bases between. CDR1 and CDR2 from the germline V gene are SGHDT and YYEEEE. The CDR3 DNA reads TGTGCCAGCAGCTCTCCCGTCAAGAATGAGCAGTTCTTC. This encodes CASSSPVKNEQFF.

The chain employs TRBV5-1 and TRBJ2-5; D is tentatively TRBD1 or TRBD2 (5 bases each). CDR3 length: 15 residues. The V gene lost 4 bases and the J gene lost 0 bases, with 13 bases spanning the gap. Per germline, CDR1 SGHRS and CDR2 YFSETQ. In DNA form, the CDR3 reads TGCGCCAGCAGCCTGGGGGAGCCGTACCAAGAGACCCAGTACTTC. Encoded protein: CASSLGEPYQETQYF.

The gene calls are TRBV15 and TRBJ2-7; 7 bases align to TRBD1. From germline, CDR1 is LNHNV and CDR2 YYDKDF (reference sequence). The V and J ends lost 1 base and 4 bases, in that order; junction bases with no gene match: 7. CDR3 size: 15 residues. CDR3 in amino acids: CATSRGPGGYYEQYF. Written as DNA, the CDR3 is TGTGCCACCAGCAGAGGCCCAGGGGGTTATTACGAGCAGTACTTC.